The 26 T cell receptor beta chains given below trace back to one sample, sequenced in a study of blood T cells in healthy people across ages. Combining a sample-barcoded 5' primer with a J-beta primer mix, a second PCR ran for about 6 to 12 cycles. MiXCR, run by TCRdb on the 5' RACE reads, gives a single entry per CDR3 protein. The sample lists roughly 2 million distinct CDR3 sequences, less than 50% occurring once. Sequenced material: blood. The receptors stem from a woman in her thirties or forties in good health.

The chain is built from TRBV27 and TRBJ1-2; TRBD1 agrees at 7 bases. V was pared by 5 bases and J by 4 bases, with 13 bases of the junction left unmatched. Germline CDR1 MNHEY, CDR2 SMNVEV (reference sequence). This CDR3 has 16 residues. This CDR3 is CASSQTHGTGAYGYTF. The CDR3 nucleotides are TGTGCCAGCAGTCAAACACACGGAACAGGGGCCTATGGCTACACCTTC.

The V call is TRBV29-1, the J call TRBJ1-6; 9 nucleotides match TRBD1. Germline CDR1 is SQVTM and CDR2 is ANQGSEA. CDR3 length: 15 residues. J lost 6 bases, V lost 7 bases, and 10 bases had no gene match. CDR3 bases: TGCAGCGCCGAAGTTCCGGGACAGGGTAATTCACCCCTCCACTTT. Its translation: CSAEVPGQGNSPLHF.

V usage is TRBV5-6 and J usage is TRBJ1-2; 7 bases fit TRBD1. Germline trimming cut 3 bases from V and 2 bases from J; bases unmatched to any gene: 7. The CDR3 has 15 amino acids. Germline V CDR1 and CDR2: SGHDT, YYEEEE. The CDR3 region has the DNA TGTGCCAGCAGCTCGCCCGGGACAGCAAACTATGGCTACACCTTC. It translates to CASSSPGTANYGYTF. The variable domain in full, with the rest retrieved from reference TRBV5-6 and TRBJ1-2, is DAGVTQSPTHLIKTRGQQVTLRCSPKSGHDTVSWYQQALGQGPQFIFQYYEEEERQRGNFPDRFSGHQFPNYSSELNVNALLLGDSALYLCASSSPGTANYGYTFGSGTRLTVV.

For the CDR3, the DNA is TGTGCCAGCAGCCGAACAGAGGCCTACGAGCAGTACTTC. Its translation is CASSRTEAYEQYF. J is TRBJ2-7 and V is TRBV27; D is ambiguous. Between the trimmed V and J ends, which lost 6 bases and 2 bases, there was a span of 11 bases. From germline, CDR1 is MNHEY and CDR2 SMNVEV (reference sequence). The CDR3 is made up of 13 amino acids.

Only a few counts were recorded for this clonotype. The genes are TRBV14 and TRBJ2-4, with 7 positions matching TRBD1. Losses at the gene ends were 0 bases for V and 9 bases for J; bases not matched to a gene: 11. CDR3 length: 16 residues. The germline gives CDR1 SGHDN, CDR2 FVKESK. Here the CDR3 DNA reads TGTGCCAGCAGCCAAGATTGGACAGGCCGACGGGTCATTCAGTACTTC. It specifies CASSQDWTGRRVIQYF.

This clonotype was counted only a few times. V and J are TRBV5-1 and TRBJ2-1, with D maybe TRBD2 (6 bases). Deletions cut 4 bases from V and 4 bases from J, with 15 bases between. The CDR3 spans 15 residues. Germline-derived CDR1 and CDR2 are SGHRS and YFSETQ. The CDR3 spells CASSRLDSGYNEQFF. DNA for the CDR3: TGCGCCAGCAGCCGACTAGATTCTGGGTACAATGAGCAGTTCTTC.

The V call is TRBV4-3, the J call TRBJ1-2; no clear D. Trimming shortened V by 0 bases and J by 4 bases, and 12 bases separated the two germline ends. The V gene's germline CDR1 is LGHNA and CDR2 YSLEER. This CDR3 contains 15 residues. The CDR3: CASSQDIGDAYGYTF. Written as DNA, the CDR3 is TGCGCCAGCAGCCAAGATATTGGGGATGCCTATGGCTACACCTTC.

The gene calls are TRBV27 and TRBJ1-2; 7 bases are shared with TRBD1. V lost 3 bases to trimming and J lost 8 bases; unmatched junction nucleotides: 12. The CDR3 extends over 15 amino acids. Germline assignment: CDR1 MNHEY and CDR2 SMNVEV (reference sequence). The CDR3 sequence is CASSFLGDSPGGYTF. The CDR3 DNA reads TGTGCCAGCAGTTTCCTAGGGGACAGCCCCGGAGGCTACACCTTC.

This clonotype was recorded many times. The chain is built from TRBV27 and TRBJ1-5; D unresolved. V was pared by 8 bases and J by 1 base, with 3 bases between. This CDR3 comprises 11 residues. CDR1 is MNHEY, CDR2 SMNVEV, per germline (reference sequence). CDR3 in DNA: TGTGCCAGCGGAAGCAATCAGCCCCAGCATTTT. Encoded protein: CASGSNQPQHF.

A few counts support this clonotype. The chain joins TRBV7-2 to TRBJ1-5; the D gene is possibly TRBD1 (5 bases). The CDR3 length is 14 residues. The ends were cut back, 1 base at V and 6 bases at J, with 10 bases in the middle. Germline CDR1 and CDR2: SGHTA and FQGNSA. DNA for the CDR3: TGTGCCAGCAGCTTAGATCTGGGGGTTCAGCCCCAGCATTTT. It translates to CASSLDLGVQPQHF. The whole variable domain, filled in from reference TRBV7-2 and TRBJ1-5, reads GAGVSQSPSNKVTEKGKDVELRCDPISGHTALYWYRQSLGQGLEFLIYFQGNSAPDKSGLPSDRFSAERTGGSVSTLTIQRTQQEDSAVYLCASSLDLGVQPQHFGDGTRLSIL.

CDR3 residues: CSAPTGLAAYNEQYF. In DNA, the CDR3 is TGCAGTGCCCCTACGGGACTAGCGGCATACAATGAGCAGTACTTC. The chain combines TRBV20-1 with TRBJ2-1, with 11 bases identical to TRBD2. TRBJ2-7 explains the end of the DNA better; the J call may be wrong. The germline gives CDR1 DFQATT, CDR2 SNEGSKA (reference sequence). The CDR3 sequence is 15 residues long.

The chain couples TRBV20-1 to TRBJ2-3, with D possibly being TRBD2 (6 bases). V lost 4 bases, J lost 9 bases, and 11 bases lay in between. The germline V gene has CDR1 DFQATT and CDR2 SNEGSKA (reference sequence). This CDR3 spans 11 amino acids. DNA for the CDR3: TGCAGTGCTACCCCTAGCGACACGCAGTATTTT. It specifies CSATPSDTQYF.

CDR3: CASVSSGATDTQYF. DNA of the CDR3: TGTGCCAGCGTCTCTAGCGGGGCCACAGATACGCAGTATTTT. The V gene is TRBV28, the J gene TRBJ2-3, with TRBD2 matching 9 bases. The J segment lost 2 bases and the V segment lost 8 bases, leaving 5 bases of the junction unmatched. The CDR3 spans 14 residues. Germline V gene lookup returns CDR1 MDHEN and CDR2 SYDVKM.

The V and J genes are TRBV29-1 and TRBJ2-5; 14 bases agree with TRBD2. The CDR3 totals 16 residues. CDR1 is SQVTM and CDR2 is ANQGSEA in the germline V gene. The J segment lost 4 bases and the V segment lost 6 bases, leaving 10 bases of the junction unmatched. This CDR3 reads CSVYLGLAGGSETQYF. The DNA for the CDR3 is TGCAGCGTCTATTTAGGACTAGCGGGGGGTTCAGAGACCCAGTACTTC.

In its sample, this clonotype was seen a few times. The CDR3 DNA sequence: TGTGCCAGCAGCGTAGGTGGCCTACAGGGAGAGACCCAGTACTTC. It specifies CASSVGGLQGETQYF. The chain has TRBV9 and TRBJ2-5; possibly TRBD1 for D (6 bases). The CDR3 sequence is 15 residues long. Trimming left V 0 bases short and J 4 bases short, with 13 bases between. The germline V gene encodes CDR1 SGDLS and CDR2 YYNGEE.

This clonotype came up many times. The V and J genes are TRBV3-1 and TRBJ2-1; the match to TRBD1 covers 7 bases. The CDR3 consists of 14 residues. After removal of 0 bases from V and 7 bases from J, the junction contained 3 bases not matched to a gene. CDR1 LGHDT and CDR2 YNNKEL come from the germline V gene (reference sequence). The CDR3 coding sequence is TGTGCCAGCAGCCAAGACAGGGGGTCGAATGAGCAGTTCTTC. This gives the protein CASSQDRGSNEQFF.

This rearrangement joins TRBV20-1 to TRBJ1-2, with no clear D. V lost 5 bases, J lost 8 bases, and 15 bases lay in between. Per the germline V gene, CDR1 is DFQATT and CDR2 is SNEGSKA (reference sequence). This CDR3 region has 12 residues. The CDR3 bases are TGCAGTGCTTGGGCGGGTTTAGAAGGCTACACCTTC. This gives the protein CSAWAGLEGYTF.

The CDR3 coding sequence is TGTGCCAGCAGCTTCCCCACAGGACCAAACTATGGCTACACCTTC. Translating it yields CASSFPTGPNYGYTF. V gene TRBV7-9 combines with J gene TRBJ1-2; maybe TRBD1 (5 bases). Trimming removed 3 bases from V and 2 bases from J, with 13 bases in between. The CDR3 loop spans 15 amino acids. Germline-derived CDR1 and CDR2 are SEHNR and FQNEAQ (reference sequence).

This clonotype was found once. This rearrangement joins TRBV20-1 to TRBJ2-7; TRBD2 aligns across 7 bases. Germline V gene lookup returns CDR1 DFQATT and CDR2 SNEGSKA (reference sequence). This CDR3 region has 15 residues. The ends lost 0 bases at V and 3 bases at J; junction bases unmatched: 8. The CDR3 protein is CSARDAGSGDYEQYF. The DNA of the CDR3 is TGCAGTGCTAGAGATGCGGGGAGCGGGGACTACGAGCAGTACTTC.

This clonotype was recorded a few times. The chain carries TRBV7-2 and TRBJ2-7; D is perhaps TRBD2 (5 bases). V was pared by 5 bases and J by 2 bases, with 10 bases between. This CDR3 has 13 residues. Germline values: CDR1 SGHTA, CDR2 FQGNSA. In DNA, the CDR3 is TGTGCCAGCAGCCCGGACTTTCCCTACGAGCAGTACTTC. Translation gives CASSPDFPYEQYF.

This rearrangement joins TRBV10-3 to TRBJ2-5; D is perhaps TRBD1 or TRBD2 (5 bases each). Trimming shortened V by 10 bases and J by 5 bases, and 23 bases separated the two germline ends. CDR3 length: 15 residues. Germline V lookup: CDR1 ENHRY, CDR2 SYGVKD. The CDR3 sequence is CATGTTKTGVETQYF. The CDR3 region has the DNA TGTGCCACCGGGACGACAAAAACGGGTGTTGAGACCCAGTACTTC.

The chain links TRBV7-9 to TRBJ2-6; no reliable D call. The germline V gene has CDR1 SEHNR and CDR2 FQNEAQ (reference sequence). Between the trimmed V and J ends, which lost 4 bases and 4 bases, there was a span of 14 bases. This CDR3 contains 16 residues. CDR3: CASSSVVTVGANVLTF. The CDR3 DNA sequence: TGTGCCAGCAGCTCCGTCGTAACCGTGGGGGCCAACGTCCTGACTTTC.

This chain uses TRBV5-1 with TRBJ2-1; D possibly corresponds to TRBD1 (6 bases). The CDR3 is made up of 13 amino acids. With 6 bases removed from V and 8 bases from J, the gap between germline ends came to 15 bases. Per germline, CDR1 SGHRS and CDR2 YFSETQ. The CDR3 region is CASTRGTFDEQFF. For the CDR3, the DNA is TGCGCCAGCACCCGAGGGACATTCGATGAGCAGTTCTTC.

The V and J genes are TRBV2 and TRBJ1-5; maybe TRBD1 (5 bases). V dropped 8 bases and J dropped 0 bases, with 11 bases sitting between them. CDR3 size: 14 residues. The germline V gene encodes CDR1 SNHLY and CDR2 FYNNEI. In DNA form, the CDR3 reads TGTGCCAGCGGGGACGGAGATAGCAATCAGCCCCAGCATTTT. Residues: CASGDGDSNQPQHF.

The genes are TRBV14 and TRBJ2-5, with D uncertain. The CDR3 spans 16 residues. The V and J ends lost 1 base and 2 bases respectively, with 14 bases between them. Germline V gene data show CDR1 as SGHDN and CDR2 as FVKESK. Here the CDR3 reads CASSQAVGVLQETQYF. DNA of the CDR3: TGTGCCAGCAGCCAAGCGGTTGGGGTGCTTCAAGAGACCCAGTACTTC.

This sequence joins TRBV4-1 and TRBJ2-3, with D perhaps matching TRBD1 (6 bases). The V gene's germline CDR1 is MGHRA and CDR2 YSYEKL. V was clipped by 1 base and J by 6 bases, with 17 bases between them. The CDR3 length is 16 residues. In nucleotides, the CDR3 is TGCGCCAGCAGCCAAGGGGCAGGGGAAGGTTTGGATACGCAGTATTTT. Residues: CASSQGAGEGLDTQYF.